This TCR beta chain is from a study of blood T cell repertoires in COVID-19. Whole-study context: Acute and convalescent COVID-19 samples came from the United States, Italy and Spain.

Assignment of participants to cohorts was predicated upon participant-reported clinical history. Exposed study participants had met a COVID-19 case within 2 weeks before entry. This CDR3 spans 14 amino acids. V was trimmed by 4 bases and J by 3 bases, leaving 14 bases between them. Germline lookup yields CDR1 SGHRS and CDR2 YFSETQ. In the original analysis: Using reference gene primer amplification, nucleated cell counts were estimated. Using immunoSEQ multiplex PCR, the repertoire was profiled, and TCRdb retains in-frame clones only, with some absent. V and J calls and clone size are those listed in that table; D and trimming were worked out from the DNA. This table has hundreds of thousands of clones, around 84% appearing once.

The chain combines TRBV5-1 with TRBJ2-7; tentative D call: TRBD1 (5 bases). This receptor was obtained from a man aged 40-50 years who had been exposed to COVID-19. Input material: PBMCs or T cells enriched from blood (not recorded which). The CDR3 bases are TGCGCCAGCAGCCAGGGTCAGTGGAACTACGAGCAGTACTTC. Its protein product is CASSQGQWNYEQYF.